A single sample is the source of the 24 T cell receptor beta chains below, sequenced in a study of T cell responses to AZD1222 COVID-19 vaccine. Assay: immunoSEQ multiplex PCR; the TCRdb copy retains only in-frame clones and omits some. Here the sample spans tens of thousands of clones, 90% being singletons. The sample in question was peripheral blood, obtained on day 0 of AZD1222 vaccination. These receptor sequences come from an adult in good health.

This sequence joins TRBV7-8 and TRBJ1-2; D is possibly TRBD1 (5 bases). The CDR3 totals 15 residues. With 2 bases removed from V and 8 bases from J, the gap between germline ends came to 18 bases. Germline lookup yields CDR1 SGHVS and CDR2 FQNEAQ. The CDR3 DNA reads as TGTGCCAGCAGCTTATGGGGTCCAGGGACGGAGGGCTACACCTTC. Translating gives CASSLWGPGTEGYTF.

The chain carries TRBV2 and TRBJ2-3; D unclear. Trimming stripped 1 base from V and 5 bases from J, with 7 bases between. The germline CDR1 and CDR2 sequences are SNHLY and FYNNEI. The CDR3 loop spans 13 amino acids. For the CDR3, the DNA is TGTGCCAGCAGTGAAGAAGCGAGAGATACGCAGTATTTT. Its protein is CASSEEARDTQYF. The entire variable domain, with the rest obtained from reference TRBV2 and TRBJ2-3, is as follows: EPEVTQTPSHQVTQMGQEVILRCVPISNHLYFYWYRQILGQKVEFLVSFYNNEISEKSEIFDDQFSVERPDGSNFTLKIRSTKLEDSAMYFCASSEEARDTQYFGPGTRLTVL.

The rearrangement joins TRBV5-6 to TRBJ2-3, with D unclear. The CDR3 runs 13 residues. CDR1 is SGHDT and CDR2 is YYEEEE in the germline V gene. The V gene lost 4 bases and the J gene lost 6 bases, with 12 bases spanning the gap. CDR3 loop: CASSGNLRDTQYF. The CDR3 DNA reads TGTGCCAGCAGCGGAAATTTAAGGGATACGCAGTATTTT. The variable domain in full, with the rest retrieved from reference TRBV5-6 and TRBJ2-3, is DAGVTQSPTHLIKTRGQQVTLRCSPKSGHDTVSWYQQALGQGPQFIFQYYEEEERQRGNFPDRFSGHQFPNYSSELNVNALLLGDSALYLCASSGNLRDTQYFGPGTRLTVL.

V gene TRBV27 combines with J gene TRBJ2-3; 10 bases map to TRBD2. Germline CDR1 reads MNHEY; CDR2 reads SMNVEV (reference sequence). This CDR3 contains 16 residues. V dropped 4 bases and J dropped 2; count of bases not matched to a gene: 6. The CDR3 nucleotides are TGTGCCAGCAGTTCCTTAGCGGGGGGCCTCACAGATACGCAGTATTTT. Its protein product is CASSSLAGGLTDTQYF.

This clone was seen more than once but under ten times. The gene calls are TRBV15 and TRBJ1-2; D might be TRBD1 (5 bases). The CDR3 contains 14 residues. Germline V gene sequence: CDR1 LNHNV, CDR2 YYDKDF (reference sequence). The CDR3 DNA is TGTGTGACCGGTCGGGGCCCACTTGTGGATGGCTACACCTTC. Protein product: CVTGRGPLVDGYTF.

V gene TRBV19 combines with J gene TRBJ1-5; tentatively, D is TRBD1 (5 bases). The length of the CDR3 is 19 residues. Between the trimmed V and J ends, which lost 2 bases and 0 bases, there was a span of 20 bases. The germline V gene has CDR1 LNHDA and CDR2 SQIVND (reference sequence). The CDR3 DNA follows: TGTGCCAGTAGTATATCAGGGACCCCTCTCGTTTATAGCAATCAGCCCCAGCATTTT. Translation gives CASSISGTPLVYSNQPQHF.

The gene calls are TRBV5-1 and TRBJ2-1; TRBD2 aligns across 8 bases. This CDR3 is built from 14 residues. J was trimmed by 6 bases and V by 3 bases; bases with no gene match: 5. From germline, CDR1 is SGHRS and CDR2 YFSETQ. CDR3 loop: CASSSSGGSNEQFF. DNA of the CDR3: TGCGCCAGCAGCTCGAGCGGGGGAAGCAATGAGCAGTTCTTC.

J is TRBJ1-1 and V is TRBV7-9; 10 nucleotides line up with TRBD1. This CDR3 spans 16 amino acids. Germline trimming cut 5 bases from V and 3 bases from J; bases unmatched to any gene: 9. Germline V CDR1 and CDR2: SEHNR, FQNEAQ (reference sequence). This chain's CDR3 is CASSTKTGGADTEAFF. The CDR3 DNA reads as TGTGCCAGCAGCACCAAGACAGGGGGCGCTGACACTGAAGCTTTCTTT.

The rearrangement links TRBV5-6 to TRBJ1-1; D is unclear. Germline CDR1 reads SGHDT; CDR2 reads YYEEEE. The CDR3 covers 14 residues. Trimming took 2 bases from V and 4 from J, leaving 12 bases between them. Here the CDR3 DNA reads TGTGCCAGCAGCTTAAGGTGGTCCGGCACTGAAGCTTTCTTT. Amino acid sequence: CASSLRWSGTEAFF.

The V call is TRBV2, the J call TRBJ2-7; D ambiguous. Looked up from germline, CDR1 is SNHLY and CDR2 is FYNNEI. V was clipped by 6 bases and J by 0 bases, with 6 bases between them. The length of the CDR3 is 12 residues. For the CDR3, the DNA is TGTGCCAGCAGCGTCGACTCCTACGAGCAGTACTTC. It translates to CASSVDSYEQYF. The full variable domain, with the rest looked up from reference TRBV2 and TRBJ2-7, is EPEVTQTPSHQVTQMGQEVILRCVPISNHLYFYWYRQILGQKVEFLVSFYNNEISEKSEIFDDQFSVERPDGSNFTLKIRSTKLEDSAMYFCASSVDSYEQYFGPGTRLTVT.

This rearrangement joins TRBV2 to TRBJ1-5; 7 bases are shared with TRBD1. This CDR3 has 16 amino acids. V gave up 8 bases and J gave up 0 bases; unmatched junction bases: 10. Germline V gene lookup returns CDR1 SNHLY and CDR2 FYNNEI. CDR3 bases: TGTGCCAGCGGGGACAGACTTTTATATAGCAATCAGCCCCAGCATTTT. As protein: CASGDRLLYSNQPQHF.

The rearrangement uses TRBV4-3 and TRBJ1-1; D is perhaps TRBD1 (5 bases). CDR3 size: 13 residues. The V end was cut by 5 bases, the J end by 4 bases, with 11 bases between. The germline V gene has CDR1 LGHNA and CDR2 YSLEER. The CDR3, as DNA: TGCGCCAGCAGCGCTAGACAGCTCACTGAAGCTTTCTTT. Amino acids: CASSARQLTEAFF.

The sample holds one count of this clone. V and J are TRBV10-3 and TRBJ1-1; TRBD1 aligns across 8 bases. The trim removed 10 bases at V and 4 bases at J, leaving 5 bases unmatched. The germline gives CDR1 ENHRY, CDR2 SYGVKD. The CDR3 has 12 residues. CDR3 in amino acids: CASGQGGTEAFF. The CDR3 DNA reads TGTGCCAGCGGACAGGGAGGCACTGAAGCTTTCTTT.

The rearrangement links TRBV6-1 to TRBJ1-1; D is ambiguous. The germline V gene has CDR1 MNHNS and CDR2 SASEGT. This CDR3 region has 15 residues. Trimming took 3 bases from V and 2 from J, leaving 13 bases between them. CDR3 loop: CASSDEGRINTEAFF. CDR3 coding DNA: TGTGCCAGCAGTGATGAAGGCAGAATAAACACTGAAGCTTTCTTT.

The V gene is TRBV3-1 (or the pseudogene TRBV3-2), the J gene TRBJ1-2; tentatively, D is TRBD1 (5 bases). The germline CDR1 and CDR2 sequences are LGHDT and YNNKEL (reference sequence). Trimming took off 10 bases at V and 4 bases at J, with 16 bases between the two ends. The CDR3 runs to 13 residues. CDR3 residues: CATSGGSGYGYTF. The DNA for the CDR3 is TGTGCCACCTCCGGGGGGTCCGGCTATGGCTACACCTTC.

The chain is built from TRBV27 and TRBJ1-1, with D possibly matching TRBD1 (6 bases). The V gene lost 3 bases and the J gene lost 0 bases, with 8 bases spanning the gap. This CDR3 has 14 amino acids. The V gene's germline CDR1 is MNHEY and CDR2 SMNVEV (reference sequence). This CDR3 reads CASSFGGLNTEAFF. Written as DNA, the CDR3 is TGTGCCAGCAGTTTTGGGGGCCTGAACACTGAAGCTTTCTTT.

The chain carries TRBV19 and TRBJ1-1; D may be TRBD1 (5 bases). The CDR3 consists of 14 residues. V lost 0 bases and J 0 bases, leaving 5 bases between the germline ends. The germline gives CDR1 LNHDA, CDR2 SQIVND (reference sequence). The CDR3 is CASSIEGVNTEAFF. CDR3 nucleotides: TGTGCCAGTAGTATAGAAGGGGTGAACACTGAAGCTTTCTTT.

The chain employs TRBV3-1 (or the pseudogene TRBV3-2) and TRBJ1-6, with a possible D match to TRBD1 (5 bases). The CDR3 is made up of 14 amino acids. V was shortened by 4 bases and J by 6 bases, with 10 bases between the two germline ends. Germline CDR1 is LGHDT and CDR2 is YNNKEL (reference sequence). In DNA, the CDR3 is TGTGCCAGCAGCCCTCAGGGAGCTAATTCACCCCTCCACTTT. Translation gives CASSPQGANSPLHF.

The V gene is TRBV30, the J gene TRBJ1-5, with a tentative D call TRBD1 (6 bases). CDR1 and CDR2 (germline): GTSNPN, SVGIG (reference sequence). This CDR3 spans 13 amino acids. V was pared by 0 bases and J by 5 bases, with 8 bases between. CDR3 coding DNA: TGTGCCTGGAGTGTAGGGGGACATCAGCCCCAGCATTTT. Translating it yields CAWSVGGHQPQHF.

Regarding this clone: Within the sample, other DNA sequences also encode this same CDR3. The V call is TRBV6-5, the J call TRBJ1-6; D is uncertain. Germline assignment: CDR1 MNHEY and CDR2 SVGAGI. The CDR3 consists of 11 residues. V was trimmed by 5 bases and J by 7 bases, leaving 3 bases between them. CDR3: CASSRNSPLHF. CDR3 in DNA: TGTGCCAGCAGTCGGAATTCACCCCTCCACTTT.

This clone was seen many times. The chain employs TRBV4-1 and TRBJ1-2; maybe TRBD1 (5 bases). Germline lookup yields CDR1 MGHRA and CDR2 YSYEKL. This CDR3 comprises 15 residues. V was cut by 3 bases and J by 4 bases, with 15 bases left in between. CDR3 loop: CASSHGAGPLYGYTF. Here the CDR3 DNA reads TGCGCCAGCAGCCATGGGGCAGGACCCCTCTATGGCTACACCTTC.

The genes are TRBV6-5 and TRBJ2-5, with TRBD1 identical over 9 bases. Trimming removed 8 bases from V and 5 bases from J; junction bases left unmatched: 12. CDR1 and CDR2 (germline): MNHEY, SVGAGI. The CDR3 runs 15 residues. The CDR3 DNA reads TGTGCCAGCGCCCAAGGGGACAGGGCCGGCGAGACCCAGTACTTC. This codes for CASAQGDRAGETQYF.

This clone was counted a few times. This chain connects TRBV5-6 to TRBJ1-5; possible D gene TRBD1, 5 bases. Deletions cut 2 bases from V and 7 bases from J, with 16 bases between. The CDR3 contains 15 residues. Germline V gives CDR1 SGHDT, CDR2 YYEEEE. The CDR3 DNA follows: TGTGCCAGCAGCTTTCGGGGAGGTGGGGGACAGCCCCAGCATTTT. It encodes CASSFRGGGGQPQHF.

The CDR3 loop reads CASSPSATNYGYTF. The CDR3 coding sequence is TGTGCCAGCTCACCATCGGCCACCAACTATGGCTACACCTTC. The V call is TRBV18, the J call TRBJ1-2; D remains unclear. Germline V gene lookup returns CDR1 KGHSH and CDR2 LQKENI. This CDR3 region has 14 residues. With 2 bases removed from V and 2 bases from J, the gap between germline ends came to 9 bases.